The 11 T cell receptor beta chains below were found in one sample sequenced in a study of T cell responses to AZD1222 COVID-19 vaccine (dated by TCRdb to 2020 to 2023). Read against the paper, the sample's time point label means: baseline before first vaccination. The intended sense of this specimen's treatment or condition label: meningococcal conjugate vaccine given as trial control. Receptor libraries were prepared by the immunoSEQ multiplex PCR assay. TCRdb obtained this table from immuneACCESS and retained in-frame rearrangements with V and J assigned. These tables miss some clones; where compared with another copy, unresolved V genes account for less than half of the shortfall, and the remainder is unexplained. Across this sample there are 110,000 or so clones, with 88% seen only once. Together, the top ten hold roughly 13% of the sample. Here the sequenced sample was peripheral blood, taken on day 0 of MenACWY control vaccination. Receptors originate from an adult in good health.

The chain carries TRBV7-8 and TRBJ1-5; D remains unclear. V lost 1 base to trimming and J lost 1 base, with 5 bases between them. The CDR3 consists of 14 residues. CDR1 SGHVS and CDR2 FQNEAQ come from the germline V gene. The CDR3 spells CASSLVASNQPQHF. For the CDR3, the DNA is TGTGCCAGCAGCTTAGTTGCGAGCAATCAGCCCCAGCATTTT.

The chain is built from TRBV10-3 and TRBJ1-6; the D gene is possibly TRBD1 (6 bases). CDR3 size: 14 residues. Germline lookup yields CDR1 ENHRY and CDR2 SYGVKD. V lost 2 bases and J lost 4, with 6 bases in between. The CDR3 is CAISEQGYNSPLHF. The CDR3, as DNA: TGTGCCATCAGTGAGCAGGGGTATAATTCACCCCTCCACTTT.

The chain uses TRBV11-2 and TRBJ2-3, with 7 nucleotides matching TRBD2. The CDR3 totals 16 residues. Per the germline V gene, CDR1 is SGHAT and CDR2 is FQNNGV. V shed 3 bases, J shed 3 bases, and the junction held 9 bases outside the gene matches. The CDR3 region is CASSFGGGGGTDTQYF. DNA for the CDR3: TGTGCCAGCAGCTTCGGTGGCGGGGGTGGAACAGATACGCAGTATTTT.

CDR3 sequence: CASSPARDRPYEQYF. As DNA, the CDR3 is TGTGCCAGCAGCCCGGCGAGGGACAGGCCCTACGAGCAGTACTTC. V usage is TRBV3-1 (or the pseudogene TRBV3-2) and J usage is TRBJ2-7, with 8 bases fitting TRBD1. The germline V gene encodes CDR1 LGHDT and CDR2 YNNKEL (reference sequence). Trimming took 4 bases from V and 2 from J; bases not matched to a gene: 7. This CDR3 contains 15 residues.

The chain uses TRBV7-3 and TRBJ1-1; D remains unclear. The CDR3 is made up of 14 amino acids. The germline gives CDR1 SGHTA, CDR2 FQGTGA. Trimming removed 3 bases at V and 1 base at J, with 9 bases between. CDR3 sequence reads: CASSFGPSNTEAFF. The CDR3 DNA is TGTGCCAGCAGCTTCGGGCCTTCGAACACTGAAGCTTTCTTT.

The rearrangement joins TRBV4-2 to TRBJ1-5, with TRBD1 as a possible D gene (6 bases). CDR1 is LGHNA, CDR2 YNFKEQ, per germline. The CDR3 consists of 15 residues. The V gene lost 0 bases and the J gene lost 0 bases, with 6 bases spanning the gap. This CDR3 reads CASSQEGGSNQPQHF. Written as DNA, the CDR3 is TGTGCCAGCAGCCAAGAAGGGGGTAGCAATCAGCCCCAGCATTTT.

This sequence joins TRBV13 and TRBJ2-7; 10 bases align to TRBD1. The ends lost 4 bases at V and 0 bases at J; junction bases unmatched: 6. Per germline, CDR1 PRHDT and CDR2 FYEKMQ (reference sequence). The CDR3 has 16 amino acids. CDR3 in amino acids: CASSSERTGGSYEQYF. The CDR3 nucleotides read TGTGCCAGCAGCTCTGAACGGACAGGGGGCTCCTACGAGCAGTACTTC.

The chain employs TRBV28 and TRBJ2-3; TRBD1 matches 10 bases. Germline values: CDR1 MDHEN, CDR2 SYDVKM. The CDR3 runs 15 residues. Unmatched junction bases numbered 11, after V lost 8 bases and J lost 6 bases. The CDR3 nucleotides read TGTGCCAGCCGGACGTGGGACAGGGGAGGCGATACGCAGTATTTT. It yields the protein CASRTWDRGGDTQYF.

The genes are TRBV27 and TRBJ2-1, with 16 bases that match TRBD2. Germline-derived CDR1 and CDR2 are MNHEY and SMNVEV (reference sequence). The CDR3 length is 19 residues. V lost 2 bases to trimming and J lost 8 bases; unmatched junction nucleotides: 12. The CDR3 here is CASSLGTSGRAWGKHEQFF. CDR3 DNA sequence: TGTGCCAGCAGTTTAGGGACTAGCGGGAGGGCCTGGGGCAAGCATGAGCAGTTCTTC.

The chain carries TRBV6-5 and TRBJ2-1, with unresolved D. CDR1 is MNHEY and CDR2 is SVGAGI in the germline V gene. This CDR3 spans 15 amino acids. The germline V and J ends were trimmed by 6 bases and 6 bases, with 18 bases remaining between them. The chain's CDR3 is CASSRGRLPGNEQFF. The CDR3 region has the DNA TGTGCCAGCAGCCGCGGACGTCTCCCAGGCAATGAGCAGTTCTTC.

This clone appeared a few times. The chain is built from TRBV5-1 and TRBJ1-1, with TRBD1 matching 10 bases. CDR3 size: 17 residues. Germline loops: CDR1 SGHRS, CDR2 YFSETQ. V gave up 3 bases and J gave up 6 bases; unmatched junction bases: 14. The CDR3 DNA follows: TGCGCCAGCAGCTCCCCCGGGACAGGGGCCGTTGGGGCTGAAGCTTTCTTT. Translation gives CASSSPGTGAVGAEAFF.